This is a list of T cell receptor beta chains from one sample in a study of CD8+ T cells in alopecia areata. Measured with immunoSEQ multiplex PCR; TCRdb has only the in-frame clones, and not every one. This table has about 200,000 clones, 30% to 40% appearing once. This material consisted of CD4+ T cells sorted from blood, taken between weeks 30 and 35, from a patient treated with tofacitinib. The receptors derive from a human donor with alopecia areata. CDR3s include the opening cysteine and the closing phenylalanine or tryptophan. Each record gives: CDR3 protein, CDR3 DNA, J gene, D gene, clone size, V gene. A D gene is named only where the DNA matches it firmly. Where a row states a size, it is once, few, many or the class of an expanded clone; other rows omit it.

CDR3 protein: CASSSPGLNTEAFF; CDR3 DNA: TGTGCCAGCAGCTCCCCGGGGTTAAACACTGAAGCTTTCTTT; J gene: TRBJ1-1; D gene: .; clone size: few; V gene: TRBV14
CDR3 protein: CASRLEEAQYF; CDR3 DNA: TGTGCCAGCAGGCTAGAGGAGGCCCAGTACTTC; J gene: TRBJ2-5; D gene: .; clone size: .; V gene: TRBV2
CDR3 protein: CASSSGQGKTDTQYF; CDR3 DNA: TGTGCCAGCAGTTCGGGACAGGGGAAGACAGATACGCAGTATTTT; J gene: TRBJ2-3; D gene: TRBD1; clone size: .; V gene: TRBV27
CDR3 protein: CASSYKILHTF; CDR3 DNA: TGTGCCAGCAGCTACAAGATTCTACACACCTTC; J gene: TRBJ1-2; D gene: .; clone size: .; V gene: TRBV2
CDR3 protein: CASSFPGTGGRTEAFF; CDR3 DNA: TGTGCCAGCAGTTTTCCGGGGACAGGGGGCCGCACTGAAGCTTTCTTT; J gene: TRBJ1-1; D gene: TRBD1; clone size: .; V gene: TRBV6-5
CDR3 protein: CASSSPASPLHF; CDR3 DNA: TGTGCCAGCAGTTCCCCGGCATCACCCCTCCACTTT; J gene: TRBJ1-6; D gene: .; clone size: few; V gene: TRBV27
CDR3 protein: CASSVGLAGSHFTDTQYF; CDR3 DNA: TGTGCCAGCAGCGTAGGACTAGCGGGTTCCCATTTTACAGATACGCAGTATTTT; J gene: TRBJ2-3; D gene: TRBD2; clone size: .; V gene: TRBV9
CDR3 protein: CASSYNQRGPNEQFF; CDR3 DNA: TGTGCCAGCAGTTACAACCAGCGGGGACCCAATGAGCAGTTCTTC; J gene: TRBJ2-1; D gene: TRBD2; clone size: .; V gene: TRBV6-5
CDR3 protein: CSTRTSNYGYTF; CDR3 DNA: TGCAGCACCCGGACGTCTAACTATGGCTACACCTTC; J gene: TRBJ1-2; D gene: .; clone size: many; V gene: TRBV29-1
CDR3 protein: CASSSGQGSNYGYTF; CDR3 DNA: TGTGCCAGCAGCTCGGGACAGGGCTCTAACTATGGCTACACCTTC; J gene: TRBJ1-2; D gene: TRBD1; clone size: .; V gene: TRBV5-6
CDR3 protein: CASSGEGWENYEQYF; CDR3 DNA: TGTGCCAGCTCGGGGGAAGGTTGGGAAAACTACGAGCAGTACTTC; J gene: TRBJ2-7; D gene: .; clone size: .; V gene: TRBV18
CDR3 protein: CAWSSYRTNLPNNQPQHF; CDR3 DNA: TGTGCCTGGAGTTCATACAGGACTAACCTCCCGAACAATCAGCCCCAGCATTTT; J gene: TRBJ1-5; D gene: .; clone size: .; V gene: TRBV30
CDR3 protein: CASSPPRGTGELFF; CDR3 DNA: TGTGCCAGCTCACCGCCTCGAGGCACCGGGGAGCTGTTTTTT; J gene: TRBJ2-2; D gene: .; clone size: .; V gene: TRBV18
CDR3 protein: CATSRGGNANYGYTF; CDR3 DNA: TGTGCCACCAGCAGGGGGGGCAATGCTAACTATGGCTACACCTTC; J gene: TRBJ1-2; D gene: .; clone size: once; V gene: TRBV15
CDR3 protein: CASSLTRDVRGYGYTF; CDR3 DNA: TGTGCCAGCAGCTTAACCCGGGACGTGAGGGGCTATGGCTACACCTTC; J gene: TRBJ1-2; D gene: .; clone size: .; V gene: TRBV7-3
CDR3 protein: CASRRTSRSSYEQYF; CDR3 DNA: TGTGCCAGCAGAAGGACTAGCCGGAGCTCCTACGAGCAGTACTTC; J gene: TRBJ2-7; D gene: TRBD2; clone size: .; V gene: TRBV6-5
CDR3 protein: CATSRTPQGAKNIQYF; CDR3 DNA: TGTGCCACCAGCAGGACCCCTCAGGGGGCGAAAAACATTCAGTACTTC; J gene: TRBJ2-4; D gene: TRBD1; clone size: .; V gene: TRBV15
CDR3 protein: CASSQGGGSYNEQFF; CDR3 DNA: TGTGCCAGCTCGCAGGGGGGAGGATCCTACAATGAGCAGTTCTTC; J gene: TRBJ2-1; D gene: .; clone size: .; V gene: TRBV9